Below are 5 T cell receptor beta chains sequenced from a single sample in a study of cytomegalovirus exposure and HLA in healthy donors. The assay was immunoSEQ multiplex PCR, and TCRdb's table has in-frame clones only and misses some. This sample carries 120,000 to 150,000 clones, 85% to 90% of them seen once, and the ten largest clones take about 3.5%. Specimen: PBMCs. These receptors came from a woman aged 18 to 35 in good health and CMV-seropositive.

This rearrangement joins TRBV28 to TRBJ2-7; no firm D call. This CDR3 has 14 amino acids. Trimming cost V 6 bases and J 2 bases, with 14 bases left between them. Germline CDR1 is MDHEN and CDR2 is SYDVKM. CDR3 coding DNA: TGTGCCAGCAGGCGTATTGCCCGTACCTACGAGCAGTACTTC. It is translated as CASRRIARTYEQYF.

This clone was picked up one time. The genes are TRBV21-1 and TRBJ2-1; the table's D call, TRBD1, has no DNA check behind it. TRBV21-1 is noted as a pseudogene. This CDR3 comprises 15 residues. This CDR3 is CASSKAWTGKNEQFF. The CDR3 DNA sequence: TGTGCCAGCAGCAAAGCTTGGACAGGCAAGAATGAGCAGTTCTTC.

The chain carries TRBV12-5 and TRBJ1-3; D remains unclear. Germline-derived CDR1 and CDR2 are LGHNT and FRNRAP. This CDR3 spans 14 amino acids. Trimming shortened V by 8 bases and J by 1 base, and 12 bases separated the two germline ends. This chain's CDR3 is CASHRGSSGNTIYF. The CDR3 region has the DNA TGTGCTAGTCACCGCGGTAGTTCTGGAAACACCATATATTTT.

This sequence joins TRBV6-5 and TRBJ2-5, with TRBD1 matching over 8 bases. CDR1 MNHEY and CDR2 SVGAGI come from the germline V gene. Trimming removed 4 bases from V and 4 bases from J; junction bases left unmatched: 2. The CDR3 is made up of 13 amino acids. The CDR3 spells CASSLQGGETQYF. In nucleotides, the CDR3 is TGTGCCAGCAGTTTACAGGGGGGAGAGACCCAGTACTTC.

The V call is TRBV6-5, the J call TRBJ2-7, with D uncertain. Trimming took 2 bases from V and 2 from J, leaving 16 bases between them. The V gene's germline CDR1 is MNHEY and CDR2 SVGAGI. This CDR3 region has 16 residues. The CDR3 bases are TGTGCCAGCAGTTACACTAATCCCCAGAGCCCCTACGAGCAGTACTTC. It is translated as CASSYTNPQSPYEQYF.